This TCR beta chain derives from a study of blood T cell repertoires in COVID-19. Assay: immunoSEQ multiplex PCR; the TCRdb copy retains only in-frame clones and omits some. The table records 50,000 to 70,000 clones, approximately 70% of them present only once. Material for sequencing was PBMCs or T cells enriched from blood (not recorded which). The sequence was collected from a woman in her sixties or seventies who had been exposed to COVID-19.

This chain's CDR3 is CASSPTGQGNEKLFF. CDR3 nucleotide sequence: TGTGCCAGCAGCCCCACTGGACAGGGTAATGAAAAACTGTTTTTT. The rearrangement joins TRBV5-6 to TRBJ1-4; TRBD1 matches 8 bases. There are 15 residues in the CDR3. CDR1 SGHDT and CDR2 YYEEEE come from the germline V gene. Trimming took 4 bases from V and 4 from J; bases not matched to a gene: 6.